A single sample is the source of the 23 T cell receptor beta chains below, sequenced in a study of blood T cell repertoires in COVID-19. The repertoire was sequenced with immunoSEQ multiplex PCR; TCRdb's copy has only in-frame clones and lacks some. The sample yields roughly 250,000 clones, 80% to 85% seen once. Specimen: peripheral blood. These receptors all come from an older woman with active or convalescent COVID-19.

The chain is built from TRBV7-9 and TRBJ1-5; D is ambiguous. The CDR3 is 12 amino acids. The ends were cut back, 1 base at V and 9 bases at J, with 7 bases in the middle. Germline CDR1 SEHNR, CDR2 FQNEAQ (reference sequence). This chain's CDR3 is CASSLVTGPQHF. DNA for the CDR3: TGTGCCAGCAGCTTAGTAACGGGGCCCCAGCATTTT.

The chain joins TRBV2 to TRBJ1-1; maybe TRBD1 (5 bases). Germline V gene lookup returns CDR1 SNHLY and CDR2 FYNNEI. The CDR3 runs to 15 residues. The V end lost 7 bases, the J end lost 0 bases, and 15 bases lay between the germline ends. CDR3 nucleotides: TGTGCCAGCACGCGGCGGGAGGGGTTGAACACTGAAGCTTTCTTT. Translating gives CASTRREGLNTEAFF.

The J gene is TRBJ2-7, the V gene TRBV5-1; 8 nucleotides align to TRBD1. The CDR3 is made up of 14 amino acids. V lost 0 bases and J lost 3; bases outside the gene matches: 2. Looked up from germline, CDR1 is SGHRS and CDR2 is YFSETQ. Here the CDR3 reads CASSLGTGNYEQYF. The CDR3 DNA sequence: TGCGCCAGCAGCTTGGGGACAGGGAACTACGAGCAGTACTTC.

This chain uses TRBV6-6 with TRBJ1-1; 7 positions agree with TRBD1. The CDR3 runs 15 residues. The germline V gene encodes CDR1 MNHNY and CDR2 SVGAGI (reference sequence). V shed 5 bases, J shed 1 base, and the junction held 7 bases outside the gene matches. CDR3 in DNA: TGTGCCAGCAGTAAAAACAGGGGCCAGAACACTGAAGCTTTCTTT. Its translation: CASSKNRGQNTEAFF.

This rearrangement joins TRBV19 to TRBJ1-5; D is possibly TRBD1 (5 bases). Per germline, CDR1 LNHDA and CDR2 SQIVND (reference sequence). Trimming cost V 7 bases and J 5 bases, with 27 bases left between them. The CDR3 extends over 18 amino acids. As DNA, the CDR3 is TGTGCCAGTATGAGCTCAGGGTGGAGGGCGTGGGGGTATCAGCCCCAGCATTTT. This sequence encodes CASMSSGWRAWGYQPQHF.

The rearrangement uses TRBV12-5 and TRBJ1-1; TRBD1 matches at 11 bases. Trimming at V came to 5 bases and at J to 2 bases, leaving 4 bases not matched to a gene. Germline CDR1 reads LGHNT; CDR2 reads FRNRAP. The CDR3 has 15 residues. This CDR3 reads CASGPGTGGNTEAFF. DNA of the CDR3: TGTGCTAGTGGTCCCGGGACAGGGGGAAACACTGAAGCTTTCTTT.

The sample holds a few counts of this clone. The CDR3 sequence is CASSTLLRGGRQPQHF. Here the CDR3 DNA reads TGTGCCAGTAGTACCCTCCTTAGGGGGGGGCGGCAGCCCCAGCATTTT. This chain connects TRBV19 to TRBJ1-5, with D possibly matching TRBD1 (6 bases). CDR1 LNHDA and CDR2 SQIVND come from the germline V gene (reference sequence). The CDR3 is 16 amino acids. The V and J ends lost 4 bases and 7 bases respectively, with 20 bases between them.

The chain is built from TRBV6-5 and TRBJ1-2; no definite D call. Between the trimmed V and J ends, which lost 6 bases and 4 bases, there was a span of 12 bases. The CDR3 has 13 residues. Germline lookup yields CDR1 MNHEY and CDR2 SVGAGI. The CDR3 nucleotides are TGTGCCAGCAGCCCCCCAGGCCTCTATGGCTACACCTTC. Its translation is CASSPPGLYGYTF.

Only one count was recorded for this clone. The J gene is TRBJ2-1, the V gene TRBV30; D remains ambiguous. Germline V gene lookup returns CDR1 GTSNPN and CDR2 SVGIG (reference sequence). V lost 5 bases to trimming and J lost 4 bases, with 9 bases between them. CDR3 length: 12 residues. CDR3 sequence (DNA): TGTGCCTGGTCGACGGAGTACAATGAGCAGTTCTTC. It codes for CAWSTEYNEQFF.

The V gene is TRBV5-6, the J gene TRBJ1-4, with D perhaps TRBD1 (5 bases). Trimming took off 1 base at V and 0 bases at J, with 13 bases between the two ends. Germline CDR1 and CDR2: SGHDT and YYEEEE. CDR3 length: 17 amino acids. The CDR3 bases are TGTGCCAGCAGCTTGATCCAGGGAACGTCAACTAATGAAAAACTGTTTTTT. This encodes CASSLIQGTSTNEKLFF.

This chain uses TRBV28 with TRBJ2-3, with TRBD1 matching 12 bases. The CDR3 contains 15 residues. Per germline, CDR1 MDHEN and CDR2 SYDVKM. The trim removed 7 bases at V and 6 bases at J, leaving 8 bases unmatched. This chain's CDR3 is CASTVRDRGPDTQYF. The CDR3 DNA follows: TGTGCCAGCACGGTCCGGGACAGGGGGCCCGATACGCAGTATTTT.

V and J are TRBV7-2 and TRBJ2-2, with 8 bases aligning to TRBD2. The junction had 11 bases not matched to a gene; V was cut back by 11 bases and J by 6 bases. Germline V gene data show CDR1 as SGHTA and CDR2 as FQGNSA. CDR3 length: 14 amino acids. The CDR3 loop reads CAALTGGPPGELFF. The CDR3 DNA follows: TGTGCCGCTTTGACGGGGGGGCCTCCCGGGGAGCTGTTTTTT.

The chain recombines TRBV12-5 with TRBJ1-2; D call uncertain. Germline assignment: CDR1 LGHNT and CDR2 FRNRAP. Between the trimmed V and J ends, which lost 1 base and 8 bases, there was a span of 11 bases. The CDR3 consists of 13 residues. CDR3: CASGLGRGSGYTF. The CDR3 bases are TGTGCTAGTGGTTTGGGACGAGGGTCCGGCTACACCTTC.

The chain employs TRBV7-3 and TRBJ1-2; D might be TRBD1 (6 bases). Germline V gives CDR1 SGHTA, CDR2 FQGTGA. Trimming shortened V by 5 bases and J by 5 bases, and 12 bases separated the two germline ends. The CDR3 consists of 13 residues. The CDR3 DNA reads as TGTGCCAGCAGCCCGGGACACTTTTATGGCTACACCTTC. Amino acid sequence: CASSPGHFYGYTF.

This clone was seen many times. The rearrangement joins TRBV20-1 to TRBJ1-2, with D possibly matching TRBD1 (6 bases). The CDR3 loop spans 11 amino acids. Germline CDR1 is DFQATT and CDR2 is SNEGSKA (reference sequence). V shed 6 bases and J shed 8 bases, with 13 bases lying between them. The CDR3 DNA is TGCAGTGCAAGAAAGGGGGAAGGCTACACCTTC. This sequence encodes CSARKGEGYTF.

The V gene is TRBV6-1, the J gene TRBJ2-1, with 8 bases lining up with TRBD1. The germline CDR1 and CDR2 sequences are MNHNS and SASEGT. The CDR3 sequence is 15 residues long. J gave up 6 bases and V 1 base, and 5 bases lay outside the gene matches. This CDR3 reads CASSEGGTGGNEQFF. The CDR3 DNA sequence: TGTGCCAGCAGTGAAGGGGGTACAGGGGGCAATGAGCAGTTCTTC.

This clone was observed once. The chain joins TRBV28 to TRBJ1-3; 10 bases map to TRBD1. This CDR3 comprises 17 residues. The trim removed 5 bases at V and 1 base at J, leaving 8 bases unmatched. Germline loops: CDR1 MDHEN, CDR2 SYDVKM. The CDR3 loop is CASSPGTGALSGNTIYF. The CDR3 DNA follows: TGTGCCAGCAGTCCCGGGACAGGGGCCTTATCTGGAAACACCATATATTTT.

The chain couples TRBV7-6 to TRBJ1-6; 7 positions match TRBD1. V trimming: 1 base; J trimming: 0 bases; junction bases outside the gene matches: 6. CDR1 SGHVS and CDR2 FNYEAQ come from the germline V gene. The CDR3 covers 18 residues. Here the CDR3 DNA reads TGTGCCAGCAGCTTAGGGACAGGATTCTCCTCCTATAATTCACCCCTCCACTTT. The encoded protein is CASSLGTGFSSYNSPLHF.

The chain has TRBV14 and TRBJ1-2; 9 positions agree with TRBD1. Germline lookup yields CDR1 SGHDN and CDR2 FVKESK. V was clipped by 4 bases and J by 6 bases; unmatched bases: 3. The CDR3 length is 13 residues. The CDR3 DNA is TGTGCCAGCAGCCTTAGGACAGGGGATGGCTACACCTTC. This codes for CASSLRTGDGYTF.

This sequence joins TRBV9 and TRBJ2-5; 12 bases map to TRBD2. The CDR3 covers 15 residues. The V gene's germline CDR1 is SGDLS and CDR2 YYNGEE. Trimming cost V 3 bases and J 3 bases; bases outside gene matches: 3. The CDR3 spells CASSASGGAKETQYF. For the CDR3, the DNA is TGTGCCAGCAGCGCTAGCGGGGGGGCTAAAGAGACCCAGTACTTC.

V gene TRBV6-5 combines with J gene TRBJ2-7; 10 positions agree with TRBD2. Germline lookup yields CDR1 MNHEY and CDR2 SVGAGI. The junction had 2 bases not matched to a gene; V was cut back by 2 bases and J by 4 bases. The CDR3 is made up of 14 amino acids. The CDR3 coding sequence is TGTGCCAGCAGTTACCGGACTAGCGGTTACGAGCAGTACTTC. As protein: CASSYRTSGYEQYF.

This clone was counted a single time. The V call is TRBV5-1, the J call TRBJ2-7, with a possible D match to TRBD1 (5 bases). CDR3 length: 15 residues. Trimming shortened V by 1 base and J by 2 bases, and 13 bases separated the two germline ends. Germline loops: CDR1 SGHRS, CDR2 YFSETQ. CDR3 protein: CASSLWAGLAYEQYF. The DNA for the CDR3 is TGCGCCAGCAGCTTGTGGGCAGGGCTGGCCTACGAGCAGTACTTC.

The chain links TRBV20-1 to TRBJ1-2; D unresolved. Germline V gives CDR1 DFQATT, CDR2 SNEGSKA (reference sequence). V lost 6 bases and J lost 8, with 13 bases in between. The CDR3 totals 11 residues. CDR3 bases: TGCAGTGCCGACTGGACGGGAGGCTACACCTTC. Translating gives CSADWTGGYTF.